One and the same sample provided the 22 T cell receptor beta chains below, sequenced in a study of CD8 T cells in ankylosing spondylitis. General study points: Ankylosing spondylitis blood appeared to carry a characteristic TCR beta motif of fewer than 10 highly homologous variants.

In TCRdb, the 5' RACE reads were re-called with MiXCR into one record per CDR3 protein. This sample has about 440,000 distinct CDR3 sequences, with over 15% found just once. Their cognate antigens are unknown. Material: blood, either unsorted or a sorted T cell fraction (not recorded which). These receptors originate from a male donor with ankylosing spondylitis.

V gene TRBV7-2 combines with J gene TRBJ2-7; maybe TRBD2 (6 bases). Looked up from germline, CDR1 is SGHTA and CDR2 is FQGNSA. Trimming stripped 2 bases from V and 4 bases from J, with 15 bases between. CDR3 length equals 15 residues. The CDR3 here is CASSLRWGGSYEQYF. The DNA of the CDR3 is TGTGCCAGCAGCTTAAGATGGGGAGGATCGTACGAGCAGTACTTC.

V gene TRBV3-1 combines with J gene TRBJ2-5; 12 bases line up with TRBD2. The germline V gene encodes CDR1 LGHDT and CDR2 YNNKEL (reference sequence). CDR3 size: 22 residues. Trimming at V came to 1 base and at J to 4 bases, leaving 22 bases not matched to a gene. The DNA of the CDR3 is TGTGCCAGCAGCCAAGCCTCCCTGAGCTTGCTAGCGGGAGGGGTCAAGGGAGAGACCCAGTACTTC. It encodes CASSQASLSLLAGGVKGETQYF.

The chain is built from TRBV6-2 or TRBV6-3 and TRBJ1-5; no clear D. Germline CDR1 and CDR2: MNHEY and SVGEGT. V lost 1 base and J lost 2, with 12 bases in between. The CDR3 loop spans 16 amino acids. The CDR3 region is CASSYFGIDGNQPQHF. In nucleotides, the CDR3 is TGTGCCAGCAGTTACTTCGGAATAGACGGCAATCAGCCCCAGCATTTT.

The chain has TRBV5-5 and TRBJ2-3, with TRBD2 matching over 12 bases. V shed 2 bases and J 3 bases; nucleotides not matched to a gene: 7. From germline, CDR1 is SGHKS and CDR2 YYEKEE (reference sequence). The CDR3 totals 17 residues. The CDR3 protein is CASSFYRLAGVTDTQYF. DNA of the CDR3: TGTGCCAGCAGCTTTTATAGACTAGCGGGAGTTACAGATACGCAGTATTTT.

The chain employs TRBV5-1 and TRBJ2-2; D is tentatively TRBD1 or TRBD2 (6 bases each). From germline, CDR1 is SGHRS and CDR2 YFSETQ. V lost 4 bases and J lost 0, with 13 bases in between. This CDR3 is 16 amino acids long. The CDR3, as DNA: TGCGCCAGCAGCGCGGAGGGACACCCGAACACCGGGGAGCTGTTTTTT. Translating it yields CASSAEGHPNTGELFF.

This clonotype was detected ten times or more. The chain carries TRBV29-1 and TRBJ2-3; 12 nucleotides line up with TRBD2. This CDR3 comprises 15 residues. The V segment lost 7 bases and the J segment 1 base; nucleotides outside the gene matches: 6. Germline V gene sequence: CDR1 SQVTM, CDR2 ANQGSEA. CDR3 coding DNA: TGCAGCGCCACGGGACTAGCGGGTCGCACAGATACGCAGTATTTT. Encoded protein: CSATGLAGRTDTQYF.

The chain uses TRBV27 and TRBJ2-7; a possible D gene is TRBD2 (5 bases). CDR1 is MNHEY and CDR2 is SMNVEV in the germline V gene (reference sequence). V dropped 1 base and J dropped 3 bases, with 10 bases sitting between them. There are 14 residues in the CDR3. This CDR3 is CASSLFRGNYEQYF. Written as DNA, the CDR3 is TGTGCCAGCAGTTTATTCCGGGGAAACTACGAGCAGTACTTC.

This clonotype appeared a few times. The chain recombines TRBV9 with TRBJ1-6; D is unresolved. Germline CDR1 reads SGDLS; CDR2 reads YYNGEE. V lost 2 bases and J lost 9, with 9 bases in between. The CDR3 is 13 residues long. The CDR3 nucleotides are TGTGCCAGCAGCGTCCGGGAGCGTTCACCCCTCCACTTT. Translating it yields CASSVRERSPLHF. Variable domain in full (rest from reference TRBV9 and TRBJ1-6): DSGVTQTPKHLITATGQRVTLRCSPRSGDLSVYWYQQSLDQGLQFLIQYYNGEERAKGNILERFSAQQFPDLHSELNLSSLELGDSALYFCASSVRERSPLHFGNGTRLTVT.

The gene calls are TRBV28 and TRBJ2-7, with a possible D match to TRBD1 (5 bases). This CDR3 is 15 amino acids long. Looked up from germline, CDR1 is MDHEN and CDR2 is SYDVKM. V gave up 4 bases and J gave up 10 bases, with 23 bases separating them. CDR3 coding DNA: TGTGCCAGCAGTTCCCGGACAAGCCGTAGCTTTAGACAGTACTTC. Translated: CASSSRTSRSFRQYF.

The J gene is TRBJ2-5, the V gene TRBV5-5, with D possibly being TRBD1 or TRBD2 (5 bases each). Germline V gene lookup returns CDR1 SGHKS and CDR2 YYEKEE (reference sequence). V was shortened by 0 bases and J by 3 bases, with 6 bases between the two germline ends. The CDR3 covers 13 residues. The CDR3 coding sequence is TGTGCCAGCAGCTTGGGGGACGAAGAGACCCAGTACTTC. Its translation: CASSLGDEETQYF.

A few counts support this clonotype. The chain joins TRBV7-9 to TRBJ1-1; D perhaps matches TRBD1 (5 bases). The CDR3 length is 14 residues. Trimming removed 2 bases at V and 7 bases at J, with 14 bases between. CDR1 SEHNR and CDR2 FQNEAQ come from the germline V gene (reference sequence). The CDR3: CASSLSGLSVEAFF. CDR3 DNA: TGTGCCAGCAGCTTATCGGGGCTCTCGGTTGAAGCTTTCTTT.

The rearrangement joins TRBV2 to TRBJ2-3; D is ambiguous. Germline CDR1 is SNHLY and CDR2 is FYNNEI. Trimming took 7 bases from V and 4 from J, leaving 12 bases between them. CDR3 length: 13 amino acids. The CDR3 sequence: CASIYQAADTQYF. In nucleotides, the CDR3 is TGTGCCAGCATTTACCAAGCTGCAGATACGCAGTATTTT.

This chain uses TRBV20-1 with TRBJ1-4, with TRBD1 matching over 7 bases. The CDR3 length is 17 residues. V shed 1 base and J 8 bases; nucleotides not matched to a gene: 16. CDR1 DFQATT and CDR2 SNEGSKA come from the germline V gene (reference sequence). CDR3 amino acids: CSARVAGGRVLEEKLFF. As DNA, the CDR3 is TGCAGTGCTAGAGTGGCAGGGGGACGAGTTCTCGAGGAAAAACTGTTTTTT.

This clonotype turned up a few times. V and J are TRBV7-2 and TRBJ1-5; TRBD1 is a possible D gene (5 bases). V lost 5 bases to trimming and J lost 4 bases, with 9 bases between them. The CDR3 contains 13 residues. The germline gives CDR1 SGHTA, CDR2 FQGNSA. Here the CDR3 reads CASSARGNQPQHF. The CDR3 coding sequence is TGTGCCAGCAGCGCCCGGGGGAATCAGCCCCAGCATTTT.

This CDR3 is CASSLGQYSNQPQHF. CDR3 DNA: TGTGCCAGCAGCCTCGGACAGTATAGCAATCAGCCCCAGCATTTT. The chain carries TRBV6-1 and TRBJ1-5; D perhaps matches TRBD1 (6 bases). CDR1 and CDR2 (germline): MNHNS, SASEGT. This CDR3 is built from 15 residues. Between the trimmed V and J ends, which lost 6 bases and 0 bases, there was a span of 12 bases.

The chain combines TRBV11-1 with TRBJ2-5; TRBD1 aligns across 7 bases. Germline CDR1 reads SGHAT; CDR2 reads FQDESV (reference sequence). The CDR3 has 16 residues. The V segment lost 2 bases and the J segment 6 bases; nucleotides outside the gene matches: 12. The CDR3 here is CASSLTDRIPAKTQYF. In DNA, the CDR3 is TGTGCCAGCAGCTTAACGGACAGGATTCCCGCGAAGACCCAGTACTTC.

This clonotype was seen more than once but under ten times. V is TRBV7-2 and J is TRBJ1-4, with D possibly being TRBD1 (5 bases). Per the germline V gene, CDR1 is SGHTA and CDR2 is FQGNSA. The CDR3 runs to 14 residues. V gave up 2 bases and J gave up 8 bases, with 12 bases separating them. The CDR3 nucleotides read TGTGCCAGCAGCTTACAGGGCGGTGGAGAAAAACTGTTTTTT. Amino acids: CASSLQGGGEKLFF. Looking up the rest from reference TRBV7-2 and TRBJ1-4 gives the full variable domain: GAGVSQSPSNKVTEKGKDVELRCDPISGHTALYWYRQSLGQGLEFLIYFQGNSAPDKSGLPSDRFSAERTGGSVSTLTIQRTQQEDSAVYLCASSLQGGGEKLFFGSGTQLSVL.

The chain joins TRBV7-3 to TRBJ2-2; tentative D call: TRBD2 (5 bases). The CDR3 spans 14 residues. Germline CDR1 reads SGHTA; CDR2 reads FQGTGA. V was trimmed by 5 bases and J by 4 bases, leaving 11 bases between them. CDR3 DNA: TGTGCCAGCAGCAGGGAGTTTAGCACCGGGGAGCTGTTTTTT. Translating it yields CASSREFSTGELFF.

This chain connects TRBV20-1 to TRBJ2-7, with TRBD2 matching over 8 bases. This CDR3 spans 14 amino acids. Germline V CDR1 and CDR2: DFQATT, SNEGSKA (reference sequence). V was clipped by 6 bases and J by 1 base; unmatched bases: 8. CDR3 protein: CSALPAGGSYEQYF. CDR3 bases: TGCAGTGCGCTACCGGCGGGGGGTTCCTACGAGCAGTACTTC.

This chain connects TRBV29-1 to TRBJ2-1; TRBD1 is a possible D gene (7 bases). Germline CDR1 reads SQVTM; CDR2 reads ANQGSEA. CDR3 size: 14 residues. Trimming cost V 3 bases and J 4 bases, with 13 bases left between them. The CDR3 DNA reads TGCAGCGTTGAGGGCAGGGGGAGGTACAATGAGCAGTTCTTC. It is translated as CSVEGRGRYNEQFF.

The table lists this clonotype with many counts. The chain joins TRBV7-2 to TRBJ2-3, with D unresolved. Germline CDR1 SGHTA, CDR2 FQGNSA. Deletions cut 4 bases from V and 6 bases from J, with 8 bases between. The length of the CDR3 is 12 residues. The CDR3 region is CASSSLKDTQYF. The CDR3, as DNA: TGTGCCAGCAGCTCCCTAAAGGATACGCAGTATTTT. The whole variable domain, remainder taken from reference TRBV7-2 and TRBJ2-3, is GAGVSQSPSNKVTEKGKDVELRCDPISGHTALYWYRQSLGQGLEFLIYFQGNSAPDKSGLPSDRFSAERTGGSVSTLTIQRTQQEDSAVYLCASSSLKDTQYFGPGTRLTVL.

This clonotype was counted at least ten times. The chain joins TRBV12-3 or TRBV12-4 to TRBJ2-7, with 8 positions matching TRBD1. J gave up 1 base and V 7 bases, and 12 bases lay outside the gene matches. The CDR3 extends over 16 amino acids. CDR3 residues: CASTRAAGGISYEQYF. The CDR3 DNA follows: TGTGCCAGCACCAGGGCGGCAGGGGGCATTTCCTACGAGCAGTACTTC.